Listed below are T cell receptor beta chains from one sample, sequenced in a study of T-cell reconstitution after alpha-beta-depleted transplantation in children. TCRdb processed the PCR reads anew with MiXCR; each CDR3 protein has one entry. The profile shows just under 150,000 distinct CDR3 sequences, roughly 9% of them singletons. The sequences come from PBMCs, mostly from graft donor cells, collected 180 days after TCRalphabeta/CD19-depleted stem cell transplant. All receptors derive from a female patient aged 2-10 years who had a stem cell transplant for congenital amegakaryocytic thrombocytopenia, so the T cells may come from the graft donor. Each CDR3 is given with its conserved first and last residue. The order of the fields is clone size, D gene, V gene, J gene, CDR3 DNA, CDR3 protein. The D gene is left open where the match is weak. Size values are once, few and many counts, or a class for expanded clones, and some rows have none.

size: many; D: TRBD1; V: TRBV28; J: TRBJ1-6; DNA: TGTGCCAGCAGTTTTCCCCAACAGGGGGTGGTTTTTCACTTT; CDR3: CASSFPQQGVVFHF
size: many; D: TRBD2; V: TRBV20-1; J: TRBJ2-7; DNA: TGCAGTGCCCCTAATGGCGGGAGTTACGAGCAGTACTTC; CDR3: CSAPNGGSYEQYF
size: .; D: .; V: TRBV5-6; J: TRBJ2-5; DNA: TGTGCCAGCAGCTTGGCCCAGGGAGAGACCCAGTACTTC; CDR3: CASSLAQGETQYF
size: .; D: TRBD2; V: TRBV7-2; J: TRBJ2-1; DNA: TGTGCCAGCAGCGTTATGACTAGCGGAGCCTATTACAATGAGCAGTTCTTC; CDR3: CASSVMTSGAYYNEQFF
size: .; D: .; V: TRBV20-1; J: TRBJ2-3; DNA: TGCAGTGCTAGATTTGGGTTGCTGAGCACAGATACGCAGTATTTT; CDR3: CSARFGLLSTDTQYF
size: .; D: TRBD2; V: TRBV12-3/TRBV12-4; J: TRBJ2-2; DNA: TGTGCCAGCACGACTAGCGGGTCCGGGGAGCTGTTTTTT; CDR3: CASTTSGSGELFF
size: many; D: TRBD1; V: TRBV5-1; J: TRBJ1-1; DNA: TGCGCCAGCAGCATAACAGGGGGTATGACTGAAGCTTTCTTT; CDR3: CASSITGGMTEAFF
size: few; D: TRBD2; V: TRBV29-1; J: TRBJ2-1; DNA: TGCAGCGTTGAATGGGCTAGCGGGAGATCGGACAATGAGCAGTTCTTC; CDR3: CSVEWASGRSDNEQFF
size: .; D: .; V: TRBV1; J: TRBJ2-1; DNA: TGTGCCAGCAGCCAAGATAGCTACTACAATGAGCAGTTCTTC; CDR3: CASSQDSYYNEQFF
size: many; D: .; V: TRBV7-2; J: TRBJ2-3; DNA: TGTGCCAGCAGCCCACGCTTTAACGGCACAGATACGCAGTATTTT; CDR3: CASSPRFNGTDTQYF
size: many; D: TRBD1; V: TRBV6-1; J: TRBJ2-2; DNA: TGTGCCAGCAGTGTCAACAGGGGTAACACCGGGGAGCTGTTTTTT; CDR3: CASSVNRGNTGELFF
size: many; D: .; V: TRBV20-1; J: TRBJ2-1; DNA: TGCAGTGCTAGAGATTGGAGCGGGTTCAATGAGCAGTTCTTC; CDR3: CSARDWSGFNEQFF
size: few; D: .; V: TRBV4-2; J: TRBJ1-3; DNA: TGTGCCAGCGGAAGCGCCTTCCTCTCTGGAAACACCATATATTTT; CDR3: CASGSAFLSGNTIYF
size: many; D: TRBD1; V: TRBV5-1; J: TRBJ1-6; DNA: TGCGCCAGCAGCTTGGCCGGGGACAGGGTTAATTCACCCCTCCACTTT; CDR3: CASSLAGDRVNSPLHF
size: few; D: TRBD1; V: TRBV14; J: TRBJ2-2; DNA: TGTGCCAGCAGCCAAGATCTTGACAGGGGCCCCGGGGAGCTGTTTTTT; CDR3: CASSQDLDRGPGELFF
size: .; D: TRBD1; V: TRBV2; J: TRBJ1-5; DNA: TGTGCCAGCAGGGCCCCGGGGGCGGGACAGGACAATCAGCCCCAGCATTTT; CDR3: CASRAPGAGQDNQPQHF
size: many; D: .; V: TRBV28; J: TRBJ1-1; DNA: TGTGCCAGCAGTTTAGAGAACACTGAAGCTTTCTTT; CDR3: CASSLENTEAFF
size: many; D: .; V: TRBV28; J: TRBJ2-1; DNA: TGTGCCAGCAGTTTAATCGGCCTAGGCGACGGAGGCAATGAGCAGTTCTTC; CDR3: CASSLIGLGDGGNEQFF
size: .; D: .; V: TRBV5-1; J: TRBJ2-3; DNA: TGCGCCAACAGCTTCTCGGAGGGCACAGATACGCAGTATTTT; CDR3: CANSFSEGTDTQYF
size: .; D: TRBD2; V: TRBV11-1; J: TRBJ2-1; DNA: TGTGCCAGCAACATAGCGGGAGTGGTCAATGAGCAGTTCTTC; CDR3: CASNIAGVVNEQFF
size: few; D: .; V: TRBV5-1; J: TRBJ2-5; DNA: TGCGCCAGCAGCTTGGTGGTCCAAGAGACCCAGTACTTC; CDR3: CASSLVVQETQYF
size: many; D: .; V: TRBV5-8; J: TRBJ2-7; DNA: TGTGCCAGCAGCCCCTACGGGCGGTGGGGTGAGCAGTACTTC; CDR3: CASSPYGRWGEQYF
size: .; D: .; V: TRBV6-2/TRBV6-3; J: TRBJ2-1; DNA: TGTGCCAGCACCTTACCGAAGAGGCCTAATGAGCAGTTCTTC; CDR3: CASTLPKRPNEQFF
size: few; D: .; V: TRBV12-3/TRBV12-4; J: TRBJ1-6; DNA: TGTGCCAGCAGTTTTGTGGCTTCAGGGAATTCACCCCTCCACTTT; CDR3: CASSFVASGNSPLHF
size: many; D: TRBD2; V: TRBV20-1; J: TRBJ2-7; DNA: TGCAGTGCTAGAGCCACTAGCGGGGGGGATCACGAGCAGTACTTC; CDR3: CSARATSGGDHEQYF
size: many; D: .; V: TRBV5-1; J: TRBJ2-2; DNA: TGCGCCAGCAGCTTGGGCGGCGTGTGGGGAACCGGGGAGCTGTTTTTT; CDR3: CASSLGGVWGTGELFF
size: many; D: .; V: TRBV12-3/TRBV12-4; J: TRBJ1-5; DNA: TGTGCCAGCAGTGCCTCCGGGAAGCGGCCCCAGCATTTT; CDR3: CASSASGKRPQHF
size: many; D: .; V: TRBV4-2; J: TRBJ2-5; DNA: TGTGCCAGCAATATAGGGGGGGAACCGGAAGAGACCCAGTACTTC; CDR3: CASNIGGEPEETQYF
size: few; D: .; V: TRBV5-1; J: TRBJ2-1; DNA: TGCGCCAGCAGCTTGGGACCCAGGGCTAGATCCTACAATGAGCAGTTCTTC; CDR3: CASSLGPRARSYNEQFF
size: many; D: TRBD2; V: TRBV7-3; J: TRBJ2-5; DNA: TGTGCCAGCAGCCGTGGGACTAGCGGGAGGCCCAACCAAGAGACCCAGTACTTC; CDR3: CASSRGTSGRPNQETQYF
size: many; D: TRBD2; V: TRBV29-1; J: TRBJ2-1; DNA: TGCAGCGTTGAAGGGGCGGGACTAGGGGCCTATGAGCAGTTCTTC; CDR3: CSVEGAGLGAYEQFF
size: many; D: .; V: TRBV27; J: TRBJ2-7; DNA: TGTGCCAGCAGTTTGTATACAGGGAACAACGAGCAGTACTTC; CDR3: CASSLYTGNNEQYF
size: many; D: .; V: TRBV12-3/TRBV12-4; J: TRBJ1-5; DNA: TGTGCCAGCAGTGGCCGGGGGCCCCAGCATTTT; CDR3: CASSGRGPQHF
size: many; D: TRBD2; V: TRBV7-8; J: TRBJ2-7; DNA: TGTGCCAGCAGCTTACTAGCGGGGTGGGACGAGCAGTACTTC; CDR3: CASSLLAGWDEQYF
size: .; D: .; V: TRBV20-1; J: TRBJ2-7; DNA: TGCAGTGCTGGAGTAGGGACCTACGAGCAGTACTTC; CDR3: CSAGVGTYEQYF
size: many; D: .; V: TRBV3-1; J: TRBJ2-7; DNA: TGTGCCAGCAGCCAGTTGGAGGGGGTCCACGAGCAGTACTTC; CDR3: CASSQLEGVHEQYF
size: few; D: TRBD1; V: TRBV10-3; J: TRBJ2-6; DNA: TGTGCCATAAGGGACAGTGTAGGCTCTGGGGCCAACGTCCTGACTTTC; CDR3: CAIRDSVGSGANVLTF
size: .; D: .; V: TRBV7-6; J: TRBJ2-7; DNA: TGTGCCAGCAGCTGGCTAGTAGGAGACGAGCAGTACTTC; CDR3: CASSWLVGDEQYF
size: many; D: .; V: TRBV6-5; J: TRBJ1-5; DNA: TGTGCCAGCAGTTACCGAAATCCCCTTTATAGCAATCAGCCCCAGCATTTT; CDR3: CASSYRNPLYSNQPQHF
size: many; D: .; V: TRBV18; J: TRBJ2-7; DNA: TGTGCCAGCTCACCTACAATCTACGAGCAGTACTTC; CDR3: CASSPTIYEQYF
size: many; D: TRBD1; V: TRBV28; J: TRBJ2-7; DNA: TGTGCCAGCAGTTTCTTCGGACAGGGGGCCGACGAGCAGTACTTC; CDR3: CASSFFGQGADEQYF
size: many; D: TRBD2; V: TRBV7-3; J: TRBJ2-1; DNA: TGTGCCAGCAGCTTAAGCGGGAGCTCCTACAATGAGCAGTTCTTC; CDR3: CASSLSGSSYNEQFF
size: few; D: .; V: TRBV3-1; J: TRBJ1-1; DNA: TGTGCCAGCAGCCAAGGGGTGGGAGGGGGCACTGAAGCTTTCTTT; CDR3: CASSQGVGGGTEAFF
size: .; D: .; V: TRBV12-3/TRBV12-4; J: TRBJ1-5; DNA: TGTGCCAGCAGTTTTGTCGGGGGAGTTAAGAATAGCAATCAGCCCCAGCATTTT; CDR3: CASSFVGGVKNSNQPQHF
size: many; D: TRBD2; V: TRBV5-1; J: TRBJ2-5; DNA: TGCGCCAGCAGCTTTCCGGGACTAGCGGTGGGGGAGACCCAGTACTTC; CDR3: CASSFPGLAVGETQYF
size: many; D: TRBD2; V: TRBV10-2; J: TRBJ2-1; DNA: TGCGCCAGCATAGGCAGGCGGGGGTATGAGCAGTTCTTC; CDR3: CASIGRRGYEQFF
size: many; D: .; V: TRBV29-1; J: TRBJ2-7; DNA: TGCAGCGTTGAAGATCGCGAGTACTTC; CDR3: CSVEDREYF
size: many; D: TRBD1; V: TRBV20-1; J: TRBJ2-5; DNA: TGCAGTGCTCCCAAGGACAGGGCGATAGAGACCCAGTACTTC; CDR3: CSAPKDRAIETQYF
size: many; D: .; V: TRBV5-1; J: TRBJ2-1; DNA: TGCGCCAGCAGCTCCTCTACCTTTTCAAAACGTGGGAGCTCCTACAATGAGCAGTTCTTC; CDR3: CASSSSTFSKRGSSYNEQFF
size: .; D: TRBD1; V: TRBV19; J: TRBJ2-4; DNA: TGTGCCAGTTCCTCCGGGACAGGGAACATTCAGTACTTC; CDR3: CASSSGTGNIQYF
size: few; D: .; V: TRBV20-1; J: TRBJ2-7; DNA: TGCAGTGCACCCGTGGGGGCATTCTCCTTCTACGAGCAGTACTTC; CDR3: CSAPVGAFSFYEQYF